The T cell receptor (beta chain) under discussion was sequenced for a study of cytomegalovirus exposure and HLA in healthy donors. Study as a whole: The 95 to 150 validation repertoires, a later analysis reported, used the same platform as the approximately 700 first-cohort repertoires.

General study points: Most TCR sequences proved rare, with some public TCRs found in many donors. In vitro checks showed that a few CMV-associated chains really do target CMV antigens. Published work reported that the classifier diagnosed cytomegalovirus status with high specificity and sensitivity.

In its sample, this clone was seen a few times. The antigen remains unidentified. Per the germline V gene, CDR1 is LNHNV and CDR2 is YYDKDF (reference sequence). The CDR3 spans 15 residues. The J segment lost 0 bases and the V segment lost 3 bases, leaving 2 bases of the junction unmatched. Libraries were prepared by immunoSEQ multiplex PCR; TCRdb keeps only in-frame clonotypes and omits some of them. This table has 250,000 to 400,000 clones, roughly 88% appearing once. The TCR comes from a man younger than 45 in good health and CMV-seronegative. This rearrangement joins TRBV15 to TRBJ1-2; 9 nucleotides agree with TRBD1. Material for sequencing was PBMCs. The CDR3 spells CATSSWDRANYGYTF. Here the CDR3 DNA reads TGTGCCACCAGCAGTTGGGACAGGGCTAACTATGGCTACACCTTC.